This T cell receptor beta chain was found in a study of blood T cell repertoires in COVID-19. Study summary: Samples representing acute and convalescent COVID-19 were sourced from the United States, Italy and Spain. From T cells, B-cell-depleted T cells, or PBMCs came the material, which was cDNA or gDNA.

CDR3 length: 15 amino acids. Germline lookup yields CDR1 SGHRS and CDR2 YFSETQ. The V gene end was trimmed by 3 bases and the J gene end by 2 bases; junction bases not matched to a gene: 3. Original data processing: Estimated nucleated cell counts came from reference gene primer amplification. Sequencing used immunoSEQ multiplex PCR; TCRdb keeps in-frame clones, though not all of them. V, J and clone size were drawn from that table, and D and trimming were deduced from the DNA. The sample consists of around 240,000 clones, about 85% of them appearing once. The TCR was taken from a man aged 35 to 55 with acute or convalescent COVID-19. Sample: peripheral blood. V gene TRBV5-1 combines with J gene TRBJ2-2; 8 nucleotides line up with TRBD1. In nucleotides, the CDR3 is TGCGCCAGCAGCTCCCAGGGGGCAAACACCGGGGAGCTGTTTTTT. Encoded protein: CASSSQGANTGELFF.